The sequence of this TCR beta chain was determined in a study of monozygotic twins with inflammatory bowel disease. Both the TCRalpha cDNA and the TCRbeta cDNA were taken through two nested PCRs, lasting about 15 and 9 cycles. TCRdb re-analyzed the 5' RACE reads; it lists each CDR3 protein once, without DNA. The sample table includes about 450,000 distinct CDR3 sequences. The CDR3 has 16 residues. The germline gives CDR1 LGHNA, CDR2 YNFKEQ. General study results and limits: IBD-affected twins scored below their healthy co-twins in TCRbeta diversity (inverse Simpson). Among IBD patients, fewer clonotypes were shared with others than among healthy twins, especially with disease activity. Concordance status among twins (concordant versus discordant) showed no link to repertoire similarity, possibly from limited power.

Regarding this clonotype: Antigen: not known.

The sequence was collected from a human donor with ulcerative colitis or Crohn's disease, or a healthy co-twin of an affected twin (not recorded which). V and J are TRBV4-2 and TRBJ1-3. Sequencing was carried out using blood. CDR3 sequence reads: CASSQDLATSGNTIYF.